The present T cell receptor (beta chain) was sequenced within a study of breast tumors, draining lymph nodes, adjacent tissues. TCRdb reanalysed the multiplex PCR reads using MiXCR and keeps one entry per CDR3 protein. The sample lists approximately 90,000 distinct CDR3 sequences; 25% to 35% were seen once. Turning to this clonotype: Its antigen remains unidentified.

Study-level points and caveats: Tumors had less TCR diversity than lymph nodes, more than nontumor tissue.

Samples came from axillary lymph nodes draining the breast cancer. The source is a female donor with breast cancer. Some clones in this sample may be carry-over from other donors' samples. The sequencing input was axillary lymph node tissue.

Here the CDR3 DNA reads TGCAGTGCTAGAGTTTACCTAGCGGGAGAGGACAATGAGCAGTTCTTC. Its protein is CSARVYLAGEDNEQFF. The V call is TRBV20-1, the J call TRBJ2-1; 10 positions agree with TRBD2. V trimming: 1 base; J trimming: 5 bases; junction bases outside the gene matches: 8. This CDR3 spans 16 amino acids. Germline CDR1 reads DFQATT; CDR2 reads SNEGSKA (reference sequence).